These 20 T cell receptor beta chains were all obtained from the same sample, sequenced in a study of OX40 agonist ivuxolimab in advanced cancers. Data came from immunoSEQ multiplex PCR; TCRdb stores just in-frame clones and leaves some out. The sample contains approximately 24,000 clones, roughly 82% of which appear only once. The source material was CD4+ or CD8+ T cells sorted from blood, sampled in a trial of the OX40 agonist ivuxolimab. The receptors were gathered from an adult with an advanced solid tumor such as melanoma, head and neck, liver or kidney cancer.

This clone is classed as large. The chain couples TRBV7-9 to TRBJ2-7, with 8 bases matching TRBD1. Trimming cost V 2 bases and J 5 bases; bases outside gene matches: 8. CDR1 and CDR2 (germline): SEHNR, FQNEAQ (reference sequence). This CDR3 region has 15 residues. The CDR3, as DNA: TGTGCCAGCAGCTTAAGGACAGGGTCATTCGACGAGCAGTACTTC. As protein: CASSLRTGSFDEQYF.

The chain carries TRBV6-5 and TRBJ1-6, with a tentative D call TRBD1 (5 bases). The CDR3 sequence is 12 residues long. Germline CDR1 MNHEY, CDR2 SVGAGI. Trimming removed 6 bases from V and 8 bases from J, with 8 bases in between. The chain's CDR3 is CASRGPDSPLHF. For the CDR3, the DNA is TGTGCCAGCAGGGGGCCGGATTCACCCCTCCACTTT.

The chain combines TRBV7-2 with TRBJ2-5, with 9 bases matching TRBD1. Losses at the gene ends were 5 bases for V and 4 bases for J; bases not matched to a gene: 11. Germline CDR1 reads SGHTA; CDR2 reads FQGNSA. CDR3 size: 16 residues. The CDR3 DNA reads TGTGCCAGCAGCCTACCACAGGGGGCAGTTAGAGAGACCCAGTACTTC. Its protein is CASSLPQGAVRETQYF.

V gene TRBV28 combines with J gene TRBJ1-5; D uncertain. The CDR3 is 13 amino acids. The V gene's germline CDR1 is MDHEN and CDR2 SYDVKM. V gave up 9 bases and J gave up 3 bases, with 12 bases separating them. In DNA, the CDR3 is TGTGCCAGTAGGAACACCCCCAATCAGCCCCAGCATTTT. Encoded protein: CASRNTPNQPQHF.

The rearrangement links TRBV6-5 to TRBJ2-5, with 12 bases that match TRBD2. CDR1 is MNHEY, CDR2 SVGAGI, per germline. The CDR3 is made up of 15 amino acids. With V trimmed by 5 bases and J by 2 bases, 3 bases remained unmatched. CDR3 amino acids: CASSPSGGEQETQYF. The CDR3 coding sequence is TGTGCCAGCAGTCCTAGCGGGGGGGAACAAGAGACCCAGTACTTC.

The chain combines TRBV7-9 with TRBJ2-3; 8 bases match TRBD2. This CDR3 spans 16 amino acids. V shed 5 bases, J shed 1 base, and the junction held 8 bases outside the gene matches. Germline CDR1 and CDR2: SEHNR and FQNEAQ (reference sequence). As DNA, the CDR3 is TGTGCCAGCAGCCCCCACGGACTAGCTGGCACAGATACGCAGTATTTT. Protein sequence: CASSPHGLAGTDTQYF.

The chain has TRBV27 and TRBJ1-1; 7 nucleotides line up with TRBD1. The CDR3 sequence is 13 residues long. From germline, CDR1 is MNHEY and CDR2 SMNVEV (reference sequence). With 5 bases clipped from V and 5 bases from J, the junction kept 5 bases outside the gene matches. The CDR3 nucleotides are TGTGCCAGCAGTGTCGGGACAGTTACTGAAGCTTTCTTT. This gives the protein CASSVGTVTEAFF.

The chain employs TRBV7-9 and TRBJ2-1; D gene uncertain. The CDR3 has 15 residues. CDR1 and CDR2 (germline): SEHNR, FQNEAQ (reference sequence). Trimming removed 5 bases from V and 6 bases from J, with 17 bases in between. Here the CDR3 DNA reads TGTGCCAGCAGCCCCAGTCATGTGCTGGGCAATGAGCAGTTCTTC. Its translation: CASSPSHVLGNEQFF. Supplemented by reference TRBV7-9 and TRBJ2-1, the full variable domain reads DTGVSQNPRHKITKRGQNVTFRCDPISEHNRLYWYRQTLGQGPEFLTYFQNEAQLEKSRLLSDRFSAERPKGSFSTLEIQRTEQGDSAMYLCASSPSHVLGNEQFFGPGTRLTVL.

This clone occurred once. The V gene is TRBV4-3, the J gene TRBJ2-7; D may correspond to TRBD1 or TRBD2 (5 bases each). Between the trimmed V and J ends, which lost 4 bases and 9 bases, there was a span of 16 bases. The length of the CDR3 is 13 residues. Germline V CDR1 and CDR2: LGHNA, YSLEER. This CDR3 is CASSPEGTARQYF. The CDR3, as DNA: TGCGCCAGCAGCCCGGAAGGGACCGCTCGGCAGTACTTC.

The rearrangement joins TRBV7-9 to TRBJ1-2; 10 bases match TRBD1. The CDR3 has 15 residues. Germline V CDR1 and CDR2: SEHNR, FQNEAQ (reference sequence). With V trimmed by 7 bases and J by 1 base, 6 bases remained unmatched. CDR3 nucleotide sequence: TGTGCCAGCAACGACCGGGACAGGGGTAACTATGGCTACACCTTC. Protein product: CASNDRDRGNYGYTF.

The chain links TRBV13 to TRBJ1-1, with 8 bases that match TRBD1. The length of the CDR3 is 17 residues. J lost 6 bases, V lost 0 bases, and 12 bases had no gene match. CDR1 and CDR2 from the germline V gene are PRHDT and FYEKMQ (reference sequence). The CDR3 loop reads CASSLGLTGRGLPEAFF. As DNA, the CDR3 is TGTGCCAGCAGCTTAGGCCTAACGGGCAGGGGGCTGCCTGAAGCTTTCTTT.

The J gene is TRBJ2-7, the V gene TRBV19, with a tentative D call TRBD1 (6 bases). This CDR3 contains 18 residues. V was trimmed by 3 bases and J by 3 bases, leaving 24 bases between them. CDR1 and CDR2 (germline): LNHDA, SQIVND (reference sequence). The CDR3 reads CASSILYSSGEFFYEQYF. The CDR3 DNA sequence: TGTGCCAGTAGTATCCTATATAGTTCAGGGGAATTTTTCTACGAGCAGTACTTC.

The CDR3 sequence is CASSYSTGPGGLFF. CDR3 sequence (DNA): TGTGCCAGCAGTTACTCTACAGGTCCGGGGGGACTGTTTTTT. The rearrangement joins TRBV6-5 to TRBJ1-4; D might be TRBD1 (5 bases). V was trimmed by 0 bases and J by 13 bases, leaving 15 bases between them. CDR1 and CDR2 from the germline V gene are MNHEY and SVGAGI. There are 14 residues in the CDR3.

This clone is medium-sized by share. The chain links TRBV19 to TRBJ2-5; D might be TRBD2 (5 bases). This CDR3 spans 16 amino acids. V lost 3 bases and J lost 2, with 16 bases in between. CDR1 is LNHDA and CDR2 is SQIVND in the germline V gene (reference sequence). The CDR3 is CASSMDGSRLQETQYF. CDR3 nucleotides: TGTGCCAGTAGTATGGATGGGAGCAGGCTACAAGAGACCCAGTACTTC.

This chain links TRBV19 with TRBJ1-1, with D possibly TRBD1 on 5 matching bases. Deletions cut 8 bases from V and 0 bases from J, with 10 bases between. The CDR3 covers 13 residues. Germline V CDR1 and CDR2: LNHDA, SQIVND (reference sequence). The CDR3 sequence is CASGDGVNTEAFF. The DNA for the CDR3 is TGTGCCAGTGGGGACGGGGTGAACACTGAAGCTTTCTTT. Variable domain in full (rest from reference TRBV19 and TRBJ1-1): DGGITQSPKYLFRKEGQNVTLSCEQNLNHDAMYWYRQDPGQGLRLIYYSQIVNDFQKGDIAEGYSVSREKKESFPLTVTSAQKNPTAFYLCASGDGVNTEAFFGQGTRLTVV.

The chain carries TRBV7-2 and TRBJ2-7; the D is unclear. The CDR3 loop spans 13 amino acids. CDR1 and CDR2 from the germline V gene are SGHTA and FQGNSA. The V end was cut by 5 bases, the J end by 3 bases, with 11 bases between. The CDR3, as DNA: TGTGCCAGCAGCCCAACCTCAGGCTACGAGCAGTACTTC. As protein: CASSPTSGYEQYF.

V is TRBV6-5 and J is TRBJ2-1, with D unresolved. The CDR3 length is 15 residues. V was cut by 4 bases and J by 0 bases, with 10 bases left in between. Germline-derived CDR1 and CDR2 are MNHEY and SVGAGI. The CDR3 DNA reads TGTGCCAGCAGTTCTCAAACGATCTCCTACAATGAGCAGTTCTTC. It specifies CASSSQTISYNEQFF.

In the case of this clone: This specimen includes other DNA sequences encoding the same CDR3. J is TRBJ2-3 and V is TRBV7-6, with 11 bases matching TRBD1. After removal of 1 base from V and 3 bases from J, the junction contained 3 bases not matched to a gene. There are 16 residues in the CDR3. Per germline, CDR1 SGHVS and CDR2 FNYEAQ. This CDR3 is CASSLGTGGGTDTQYF. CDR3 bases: TGTGCCAGCAGCTTAGGGACAGGGGGCGGTACAGATACGCAGTATTTT. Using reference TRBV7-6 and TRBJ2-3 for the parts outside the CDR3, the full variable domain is GAGVSQSPRYKVTKRGQDVALRCDPISGHVSLYWYRQALGQGPEFLTYFNYEAQQDKSGLPNDRFSAERPEGSISTLTIQRTEQRDSAMYRCASSLGTGGGTDTQYFGPGTRLTVL.

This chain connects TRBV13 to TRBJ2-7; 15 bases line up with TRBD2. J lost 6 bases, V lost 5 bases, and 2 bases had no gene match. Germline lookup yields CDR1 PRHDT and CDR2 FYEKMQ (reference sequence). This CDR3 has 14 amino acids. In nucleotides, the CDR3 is TGTGCCAGCAGCCTGGGACTAGCGGGGGGCGAGCAGTACTTC. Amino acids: CASSLGLAGGEQYF.

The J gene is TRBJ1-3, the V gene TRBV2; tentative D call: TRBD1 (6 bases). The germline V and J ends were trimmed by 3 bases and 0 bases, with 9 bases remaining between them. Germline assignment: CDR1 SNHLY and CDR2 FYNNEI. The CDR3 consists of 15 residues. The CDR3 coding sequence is TGTGCCAGCAGTGAGGACAGTGACTCTGGAAACACCATATATTTT. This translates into CASSEDSDSGNTIYF.